This T cell receptor beta chain was captured in a study of T-cell reconstitution after alpha-beta-depleted transplantation in children listed by TCRdb under 2016. Study-wide context: The study quantitatively tracked T-cell immune reconstitution after TCRalphabeta/CD19-depleted allogeneic hematopoietic cell transplantation in children using TCR repertoire profiling. What the research found in general, with its limitations: In some patients, the high TCRbeta diversity seen at day 60 was put down to recipient T cells and intrathymic progenitors that had survived conditioning. The apparently early recovery of alphabetaT-cell counts about two months after transplant reportedly depended on only several hundred rapidly expanded clones that came from non-depleted graft cells. Over the following months the frequencies of hyperexpanded clones went down, and after one year T-cell counts and TCRbeta diversity were mostly credited to newly produced T cells.

What the treatment or condition label conveys for this sample: allogeneic hematopoietic cell transplantation with graft depleted of TCRalphabeta T cells and CD19 B cells. The transplant recipients were children given TCRalphabeta/CD19-depleted allogeneic hematopoietic cell grafts. Concerning this clonotype: The antigen it binds to is not known. One base away there is no much larger clone; base qualities are not given.

Libraries were built with PCR. Sequenced using an Illumina HiSeq 2500. Molecular barcoding was employed in the preparation of TCR libraries, with unique molecular identifiers being used to normalize TCRbeta repertoire quantification. TCRdb applied fastp at Q25 and MiXCR to the public reads, then kept only in-frame beta chains. Rows are combined by CDR3 protein, so each entry shows the most common genes and DNA. The sample profile shows about 830,000 distinct CDR3 sequences; about 16% of them were found once. Of the sample, about 5% falls within the top ten clones. This material consisted of PBMCs, mostly from graft donor cells, taken 360 days after TCRalphabeta/CD19-depleted stem cell transplant. The receptor was isolated from a male patient between 10 and 17 years old who had a stem cell transplant for acute lymphoblastic leukemia, so the T cells may come from the graft donor.

Here is the DNA: TGTGCCAGCATTTGGGGCATAAACCTCTACGAGCAGTACTTC. This sequence encodes CASIWGINLYEQYF. The rearranged chain carries TRBV2 and TRBJ2-7; possibly the D gene is TRBD1, per 5 matching bases. Sequences SNHLY (CDR1) and FYNNEI (CDR2) are obtained from the germline V gene. V and J lose 7 bases and 3 bases, and a span of 16 bases separates them. The CDR3 covers 14 residues, taking in both the cysteine and the phenylalanine. The read is trimmed to its CDR3 DNA, 42 bases read in frame from base 1.